This T cell receptor beta chain was sequenced for a study of T cells in Graves' hyperthyroidism and ophthalmopathy. Overall study: The authors collected peripheral blood at initial diagnosis, before any treatment.

It was uncontrolled infection, other autoimmune disease, pregnancy or lactation that excluded patients. On the basis of clinical symptoms, serum thyroxine and TRAb, thyroid ultrasound and orbital computed tomography, diagnoses were made. This clonotype has ten or more counts. It was RNA transcripts that yielded the amplified TCR beta CDR3 regions. First-round RT-PCR with HTBI primers amplified the TCR CDR3 region. Each CDR3 protein is one row after TCRdb ran MiXCR on the multiplex PCR reads. This sample has 300,000 to 400,000 distinct CDR3 sequences; less than 15% occur once, and the top ten carry 9.2%. The receptor was isolated from a woman younger than 30 with Graves' hyperthyroidism. Sequenced input: blood.

CDR3 sequence reads: CASGPGLSSTDTQYF. Here the CDR3 DNA reads TGTGCCAGCGGTCCGGGACTCTCCAGCACAGATACGCAGTATTTT. The genes are TRBV2 and TRBJ2-3, with D possibly TRBD2 on 6 matching bases. This CDR3 has 15 amino acids. Germline loops: CDR1 SNHLY, CDR2 FYNNEI. V shed 8 bases and J shed 0 bases, with 15 bases lying between them.